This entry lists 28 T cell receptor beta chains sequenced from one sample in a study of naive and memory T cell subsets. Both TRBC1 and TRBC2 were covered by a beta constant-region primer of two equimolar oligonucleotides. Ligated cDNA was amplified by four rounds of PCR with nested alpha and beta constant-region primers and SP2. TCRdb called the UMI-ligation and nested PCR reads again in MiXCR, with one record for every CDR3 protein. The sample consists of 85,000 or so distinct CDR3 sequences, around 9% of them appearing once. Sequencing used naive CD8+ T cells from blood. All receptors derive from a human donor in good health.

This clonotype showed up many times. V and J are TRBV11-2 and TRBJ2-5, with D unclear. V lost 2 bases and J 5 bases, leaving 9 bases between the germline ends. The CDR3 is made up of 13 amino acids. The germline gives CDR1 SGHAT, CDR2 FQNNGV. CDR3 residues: CASSLQTRETQYF. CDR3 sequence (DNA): TGTGCCAGCAGCTTACAGACGCGGGAGACCCAGTACTTC.

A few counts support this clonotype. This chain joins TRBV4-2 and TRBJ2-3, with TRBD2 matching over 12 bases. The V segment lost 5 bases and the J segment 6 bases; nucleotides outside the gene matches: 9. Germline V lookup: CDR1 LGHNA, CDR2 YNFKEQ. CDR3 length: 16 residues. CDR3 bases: TGTGCCAGCAGCGTCCGGACTAGCGGGACGGGTGATACGCAGTATTTT. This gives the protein CASSVRTSGTGDTQYF.

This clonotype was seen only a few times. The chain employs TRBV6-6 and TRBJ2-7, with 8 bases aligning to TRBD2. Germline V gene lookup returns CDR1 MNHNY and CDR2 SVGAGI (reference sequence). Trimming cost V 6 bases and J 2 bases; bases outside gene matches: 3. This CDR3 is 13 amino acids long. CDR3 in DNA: TGTGCCAGCAGCCCAGCGGGAGCCTACGAGCAGTACTTC. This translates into CASSPAGAYEQYF.

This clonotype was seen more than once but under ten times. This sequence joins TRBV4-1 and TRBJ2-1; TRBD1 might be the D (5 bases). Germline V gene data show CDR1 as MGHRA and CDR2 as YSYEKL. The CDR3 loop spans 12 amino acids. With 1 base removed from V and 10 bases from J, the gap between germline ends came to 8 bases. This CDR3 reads CASSQGDSEQFF. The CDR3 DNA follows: TGCGCCAGCAGCCAAGGCGACAGCGAGCAGTTCTTC.

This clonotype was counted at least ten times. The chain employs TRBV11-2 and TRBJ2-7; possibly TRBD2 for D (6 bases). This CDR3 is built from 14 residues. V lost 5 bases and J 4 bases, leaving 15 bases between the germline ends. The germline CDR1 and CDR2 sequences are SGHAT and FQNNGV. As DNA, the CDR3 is TGTGCCAGCAGCGATCCGGGACTCGAATACGAGCAGTACTTC. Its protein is CASSDPGLEYEQYF.

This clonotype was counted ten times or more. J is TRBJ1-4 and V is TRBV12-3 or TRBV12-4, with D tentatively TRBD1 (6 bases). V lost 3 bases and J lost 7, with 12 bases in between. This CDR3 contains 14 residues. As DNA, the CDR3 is TGTGCCAGCAGTTTCCAGGGGACCGGTGAAAAACTGTTTTTT. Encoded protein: CASSFQGTGEKLFF.

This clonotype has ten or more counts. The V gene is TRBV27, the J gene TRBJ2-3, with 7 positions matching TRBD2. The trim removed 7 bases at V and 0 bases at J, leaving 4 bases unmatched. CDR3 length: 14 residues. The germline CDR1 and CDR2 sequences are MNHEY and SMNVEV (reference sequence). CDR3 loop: CASKASGSTDTQYF. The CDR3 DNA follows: TGTGCCAGCAAAGCTAGCGGAAGCACAGATACGCAGTATTTT.

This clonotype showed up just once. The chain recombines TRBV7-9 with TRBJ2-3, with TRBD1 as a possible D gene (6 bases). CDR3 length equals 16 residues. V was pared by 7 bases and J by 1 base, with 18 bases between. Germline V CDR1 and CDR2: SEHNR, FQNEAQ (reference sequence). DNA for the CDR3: TGTGCCAGCACCCCCCCAGGGGCGGCGGGCACAGATACGCAGTATTTT. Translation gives CASTPPGAAGTDTQYF.

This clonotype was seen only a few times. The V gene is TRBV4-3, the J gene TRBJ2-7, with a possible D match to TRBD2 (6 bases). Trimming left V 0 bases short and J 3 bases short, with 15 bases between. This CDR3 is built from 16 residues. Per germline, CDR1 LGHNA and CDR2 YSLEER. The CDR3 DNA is TGCGCCAGCAGCCAAGAAGGCGGTTCGGGGGTCTACGAGCAGTACTTC. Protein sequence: CASSQEGGSGVYEQYF.

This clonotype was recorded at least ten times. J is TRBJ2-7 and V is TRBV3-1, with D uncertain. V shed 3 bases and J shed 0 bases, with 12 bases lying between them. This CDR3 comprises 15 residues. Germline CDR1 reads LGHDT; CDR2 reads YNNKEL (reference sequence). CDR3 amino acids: CASSQSAGASYEQYF. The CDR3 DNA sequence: TGTGCCAGCAGCCAGTCGGCAGGAGCCTCCTACGAGCAGTACTTC.

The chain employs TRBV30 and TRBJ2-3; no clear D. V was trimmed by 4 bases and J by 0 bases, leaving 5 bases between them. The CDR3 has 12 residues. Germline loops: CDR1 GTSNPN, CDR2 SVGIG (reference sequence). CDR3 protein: CAWTSSTDTQYF. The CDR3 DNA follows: TGTGCCTGGACTTCTAGCACAGATACGCAGTATTTT. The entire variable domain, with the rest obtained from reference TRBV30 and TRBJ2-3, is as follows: SQTIHQWPATLVQPVGSPLSLECTVEGTSNPNLYWYRQAAGRGLQLLFYSVGIGQISSEVPQNLSASRPQDRQFILSSKKLLLSDSGFYLCAWTSSTDTQYFGPGTRLTVL.

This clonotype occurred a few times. The CDR3 reads CASSSPTGYNEQFF. In DNA form, the CDR3 reads TGTGCCAGCAGCTCACCGACTGGCTACAATGAGCAGTTCTTC. The chain has TRBV7-9 and TRBJ2-1; D not certain. There are 14 residues in the CDR3. Trimming pared 4 bases from V and 3 bases from J, leaving 10 bases between. Germline values: CDR1 SEHNR, CDR2 FQNEAQ (reference sequence).

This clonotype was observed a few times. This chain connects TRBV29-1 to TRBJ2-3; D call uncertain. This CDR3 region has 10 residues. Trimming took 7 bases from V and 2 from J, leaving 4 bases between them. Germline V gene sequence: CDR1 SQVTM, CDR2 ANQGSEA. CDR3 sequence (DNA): TGCAGCGGATACACAGATACGCAGTATTTT. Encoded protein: CSGYTDTQYF.

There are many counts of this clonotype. CDR3 loop: CAWSAITDTQYF. CDR3 nucleotides: TGTGCCTGGAGTGCAATCACAGATACGCAGTATTTT. The chain recombines TRBV30 with TRBJ2-3; D is undetermined. The CDR3 loop spans 12 amino acids. The V and J ends lost 1 base and 2 bases respectively, with 4 bases between them. Per germline, CDR1 GTSNPN and CDR2 SVGIG (reference sequence).

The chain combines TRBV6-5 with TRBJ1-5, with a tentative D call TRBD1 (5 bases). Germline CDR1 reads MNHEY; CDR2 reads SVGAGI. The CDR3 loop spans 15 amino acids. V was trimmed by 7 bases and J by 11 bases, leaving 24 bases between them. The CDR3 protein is CASTAQAGMGEAQHF. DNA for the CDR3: TGTGCCAGCACCGCACAGGCGGGGATGGGGGAAGCCCAGCATTTT.

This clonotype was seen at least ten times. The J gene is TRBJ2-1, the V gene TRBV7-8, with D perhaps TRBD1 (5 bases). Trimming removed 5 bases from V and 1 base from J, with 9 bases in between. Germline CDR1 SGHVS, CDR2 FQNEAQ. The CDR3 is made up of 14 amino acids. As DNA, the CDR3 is TGTGCCAGCAGCCAGTCAGGGTCCTACAATGAGCAGTTCTTC. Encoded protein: CASSQSGSYNEQFF.

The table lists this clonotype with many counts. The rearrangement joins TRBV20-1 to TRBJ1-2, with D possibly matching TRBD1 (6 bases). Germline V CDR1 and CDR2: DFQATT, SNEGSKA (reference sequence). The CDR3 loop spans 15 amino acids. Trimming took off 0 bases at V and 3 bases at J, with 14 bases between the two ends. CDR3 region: CSARDIFRTDYGYTF. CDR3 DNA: TGCAGTGCTAGAGATATATTCCGGACAGACTATGGCTACACCTTC.

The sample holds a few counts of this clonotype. In DNA form, the CDR3 reads TGTGCCAGCAGCCCTCTGGACAGAAGACATCAGCCCCAGCATTTT. It codes for CASSPLDRRHQPQHF. The V call is TRBV7-8, the J call TRBJ1-5, with D tentatively TRBD1 (6 bases). The V gene's germline CDR1 is SGHVS and CDR2 FQNEAQ. The CDR3 contains 15 residues. The V end was cut by 5 bases, the J end by 5 bases, with 16 bases between.

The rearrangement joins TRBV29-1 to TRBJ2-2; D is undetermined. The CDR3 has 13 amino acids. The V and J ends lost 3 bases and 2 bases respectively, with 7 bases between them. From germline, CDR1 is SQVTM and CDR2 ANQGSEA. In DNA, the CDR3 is TGCAGCGTTGACAGCTCTAACACCGGGGAGCTGTTTTTT. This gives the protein CSVDSSNTGELFF.

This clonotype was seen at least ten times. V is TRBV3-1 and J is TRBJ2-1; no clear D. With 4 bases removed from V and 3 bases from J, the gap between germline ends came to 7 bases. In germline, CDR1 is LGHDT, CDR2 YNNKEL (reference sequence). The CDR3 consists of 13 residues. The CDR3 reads CASSRPNYNEQFF. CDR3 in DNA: TGTGCCAGCAGCCGCCCCAACTACAATGAGCAGTTCTTC.

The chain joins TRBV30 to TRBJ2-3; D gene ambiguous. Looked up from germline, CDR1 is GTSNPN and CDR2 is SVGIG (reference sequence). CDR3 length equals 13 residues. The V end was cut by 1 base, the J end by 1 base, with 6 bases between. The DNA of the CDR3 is TGTGCCTGGAGTGCCGGAGGCACAGATACGCAGTATTTT. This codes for CAWSAGGTDTQYF.

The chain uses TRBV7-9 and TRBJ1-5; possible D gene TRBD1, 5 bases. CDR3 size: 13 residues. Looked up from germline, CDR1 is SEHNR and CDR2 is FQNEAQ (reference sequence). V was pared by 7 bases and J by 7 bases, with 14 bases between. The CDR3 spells CASTPGGSQPQHF. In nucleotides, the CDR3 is TGTGCCAGCACCCCTGGGGGGAGCCAGCCCCAGCATTTT.

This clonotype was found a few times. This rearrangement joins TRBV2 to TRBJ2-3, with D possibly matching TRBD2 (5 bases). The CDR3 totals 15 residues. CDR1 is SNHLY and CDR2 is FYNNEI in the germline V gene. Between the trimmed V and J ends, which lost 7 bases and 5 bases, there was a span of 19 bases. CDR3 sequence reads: CASTSGLAPRDTQYF. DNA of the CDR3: TGTGCCAGCACTTCAGGACTCGCGCCTAGAGATACGCAGTATTTT.

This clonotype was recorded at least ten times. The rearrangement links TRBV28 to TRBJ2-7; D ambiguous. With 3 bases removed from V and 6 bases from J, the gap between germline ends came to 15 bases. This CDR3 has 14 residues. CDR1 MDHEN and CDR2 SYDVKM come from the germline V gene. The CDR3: CASSFRLEVGEQYF. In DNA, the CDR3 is TGTGCCAGCAGTTTCAGGCTGGAAGTAGGCGAGCAGTACTTC.

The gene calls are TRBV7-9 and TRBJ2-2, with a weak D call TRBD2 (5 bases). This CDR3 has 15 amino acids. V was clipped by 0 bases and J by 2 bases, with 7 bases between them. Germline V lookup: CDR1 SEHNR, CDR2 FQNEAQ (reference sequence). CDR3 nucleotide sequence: TGTGCCAGCAGCTTAGCCCCTAGCAACACCGGGGAGCTGTTTTTT. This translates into CASSLAPSNTGELFF.

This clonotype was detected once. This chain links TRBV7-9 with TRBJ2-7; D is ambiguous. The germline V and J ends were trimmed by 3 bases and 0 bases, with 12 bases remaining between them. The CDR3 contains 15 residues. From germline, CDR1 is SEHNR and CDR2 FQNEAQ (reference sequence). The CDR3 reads CASSFPDKGSYEQYF. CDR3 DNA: TGTGCCAGCAGCTTTCCAGACAAGGGCTCCTACGAGCAGTACTTC.

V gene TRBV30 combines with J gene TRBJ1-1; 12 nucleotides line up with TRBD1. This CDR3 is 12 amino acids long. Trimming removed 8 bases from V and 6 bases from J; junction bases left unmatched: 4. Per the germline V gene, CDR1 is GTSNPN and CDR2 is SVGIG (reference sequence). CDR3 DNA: TGTGCCGGGACAGGGGGCAACCCTGAAGCTTTCTTT. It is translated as CAGTGGNPEAFF.

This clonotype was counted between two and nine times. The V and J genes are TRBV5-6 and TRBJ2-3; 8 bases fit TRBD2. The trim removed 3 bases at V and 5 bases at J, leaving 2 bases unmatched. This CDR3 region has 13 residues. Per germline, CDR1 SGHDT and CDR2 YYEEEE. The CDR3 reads CASSSGGGDTQYF. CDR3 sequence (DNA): TGTGCCAGCAGCTCCGGGGGGGGAGATACGCAGTATTTT.